The clone carrying this TCR beta chain was detected many times. What it recognizes is unknown. Germline and junction disagree at one end, which may indicate a read error. The sample is drawn from a study of neurological immune-mediated disorders. Findings and limits, study-wide: No sharing of CDR3 amino acid sequences was observed among expanded clones across subjects, suggesting private repertoires in all groups. Whereas HTLV-1-associated myelopathy showed the most TCR clonal expansion, multiple sclerosis showed the least, with levels below those of healthy controls.

The CDR3 contains 10 residues. The germline V gene encodes CDR1 DFQATT and CDR2 SNEGSKA (reference sequence). The cDNA was generated through 5'RACE incorporating 10-nucleotide random UMIs. Every sequencing run produced over 160 million TCR-beta sequences, and the sequences from any one run covered 15-18 subjects. TCRdb analysed the 5' RACE reads with MiXCR anew, one entry per CDR3 protein. Of 26,000 or so distinct CDR3 sequences listed, about 6.2% are singletons. The chain carries TRBV20-1 and TRBJ1-4; D unclear. The sample consisted of PBMCs. The receptor was isolated from a woman in her fifties or sixties in good health. CDR3 nucleotides: TGCAGTGCGGTTTATGATTTCAATGTTTTT. Its translation is CSAVYDFNVF.